This T cell receptor beta chain was documented in a study of blood T cell repertoires in COVID-19. Study as a whole: Researchers got acute and convalescent COVID-19 samples from the United States, Italy and Spain.

Original handling: The assay estimated nucleated cells by amplifying reference gene primers. Produced via immunoSEQ multiplex PCR; TCRdb's table is partial and in-frame only. V and J calls and clone size are as listed in that table; D and trimming were resolved from the DNA. The sample lists more than 55,000 clones; 60% to 80% were seen once. Unmatched junction bases numbered 3, after V lost 10 bases and J lost 4 bases. Looked up from germline, CDR1 is SNHLY and CDR2 is FYNNEI. This CDR3 is 13 amino acids long. The V and J genes are TRBV2 and TRBJ2-5; TRBD2 matches at 13 bases. Source material: peripheral blood. The sequence was obtained from a man older than 75 with active or convalescent COVID-19. The CDR3 protein is CAKGTSGAETQYF. DNA for the CDR3: TGTGCCAAAGGGACTAGCGGGGCAGAGACCCAGTACTTC.